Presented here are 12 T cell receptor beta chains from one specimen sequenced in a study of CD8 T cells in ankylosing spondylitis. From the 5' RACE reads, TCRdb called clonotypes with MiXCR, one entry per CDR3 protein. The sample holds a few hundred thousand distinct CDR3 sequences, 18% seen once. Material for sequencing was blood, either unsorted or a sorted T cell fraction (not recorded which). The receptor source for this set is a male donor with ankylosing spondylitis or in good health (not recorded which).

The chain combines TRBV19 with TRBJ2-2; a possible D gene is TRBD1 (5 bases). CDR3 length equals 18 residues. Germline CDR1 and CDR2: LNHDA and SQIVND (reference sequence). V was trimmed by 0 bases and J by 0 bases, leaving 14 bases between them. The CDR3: CASSIDGAWASNTGELFF. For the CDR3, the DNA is TGTGCCAGTAGTATAGATGGGGCTTGGGCCTCGAACACCGGGGAGCTGTTTTTT.

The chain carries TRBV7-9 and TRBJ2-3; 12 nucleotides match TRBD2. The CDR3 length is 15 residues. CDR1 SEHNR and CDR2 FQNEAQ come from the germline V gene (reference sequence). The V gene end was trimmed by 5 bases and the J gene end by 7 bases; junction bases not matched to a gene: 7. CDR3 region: CASSKTSGSLYTQYF. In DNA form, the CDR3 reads TGTGCCAGCAGCAAGACTAGCGGGAGTTTGTATACGCAGTATTTT.

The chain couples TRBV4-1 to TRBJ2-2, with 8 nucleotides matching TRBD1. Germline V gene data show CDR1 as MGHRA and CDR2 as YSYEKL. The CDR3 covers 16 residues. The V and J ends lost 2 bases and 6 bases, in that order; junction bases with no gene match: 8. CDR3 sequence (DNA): TGCGCCAGCAGCCAATTGGTCCAGGGGGCGTCCGGGGAGCTGTTTTTT. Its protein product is CASSQLVQGASGELFF.

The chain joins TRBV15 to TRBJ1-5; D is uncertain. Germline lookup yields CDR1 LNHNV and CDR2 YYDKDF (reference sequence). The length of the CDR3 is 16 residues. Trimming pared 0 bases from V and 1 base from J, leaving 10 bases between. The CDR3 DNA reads TGTGCCACCAGCAGAGACCAGAGTACCAGCAATCAGCCCCAGCATTTT. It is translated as CATSRDQSTSNQPQHF.

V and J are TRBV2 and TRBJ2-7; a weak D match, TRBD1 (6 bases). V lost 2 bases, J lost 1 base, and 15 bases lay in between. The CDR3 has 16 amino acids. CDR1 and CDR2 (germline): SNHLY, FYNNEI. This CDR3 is CASSEWGRGWSYEQYF. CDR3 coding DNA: TGTGCCAGCAGTGAATGGGGCAGGGGATGGTCCTACGAGCAGTACTTC.

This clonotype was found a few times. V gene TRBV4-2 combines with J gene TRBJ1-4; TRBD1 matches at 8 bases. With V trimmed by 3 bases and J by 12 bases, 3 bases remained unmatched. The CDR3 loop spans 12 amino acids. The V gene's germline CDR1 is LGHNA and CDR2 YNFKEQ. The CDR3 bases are TGTGCCAGCAGCCAGTCGGACAGGGAACTGTTTTTT. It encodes CASSQSDRELFF.

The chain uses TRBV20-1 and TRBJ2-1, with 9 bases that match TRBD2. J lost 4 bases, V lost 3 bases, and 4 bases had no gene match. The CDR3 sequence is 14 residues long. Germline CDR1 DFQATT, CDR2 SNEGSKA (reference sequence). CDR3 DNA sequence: TGCAGTGCTAGCTCGACTAGCGGTTACAATGAGCAGTTCTTC. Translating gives CSASSTSGYNEQFF.

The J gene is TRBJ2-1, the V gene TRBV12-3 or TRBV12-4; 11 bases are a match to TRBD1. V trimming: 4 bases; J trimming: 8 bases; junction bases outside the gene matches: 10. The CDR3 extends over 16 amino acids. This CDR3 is CASSSPDRGRVDEQFF. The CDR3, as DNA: TGTGCCAGCAGTTCACCGGACAGGGGGCGGGTGGATGAGCAGTTCTTC.

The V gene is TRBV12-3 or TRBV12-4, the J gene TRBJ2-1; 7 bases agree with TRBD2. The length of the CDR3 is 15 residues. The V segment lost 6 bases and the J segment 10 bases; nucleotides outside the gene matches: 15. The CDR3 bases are TGTGCCAGCAGCCTACCACAAGCGGGGTCAAGGGAGCAGTTCTTC. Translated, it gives CASSLPQAGSREQFF.

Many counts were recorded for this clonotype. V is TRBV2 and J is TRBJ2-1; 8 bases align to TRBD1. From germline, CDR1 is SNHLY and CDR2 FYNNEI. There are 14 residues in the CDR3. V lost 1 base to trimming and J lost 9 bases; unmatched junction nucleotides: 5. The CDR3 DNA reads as TGTGCCAGCAGTGAAGATCCAGGGGGCAGTGAGCAGTTCTTC. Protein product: CASSEDPGGSEQFF.

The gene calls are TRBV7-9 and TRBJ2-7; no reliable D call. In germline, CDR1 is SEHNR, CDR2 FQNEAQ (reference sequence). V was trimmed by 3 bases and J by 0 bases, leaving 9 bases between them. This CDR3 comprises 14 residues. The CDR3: CASSFVLSSYEQYF. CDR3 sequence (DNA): TGTGCCAGCAGCTTCGTCCTGAGCTCCTACGAGCAGTACTTC.

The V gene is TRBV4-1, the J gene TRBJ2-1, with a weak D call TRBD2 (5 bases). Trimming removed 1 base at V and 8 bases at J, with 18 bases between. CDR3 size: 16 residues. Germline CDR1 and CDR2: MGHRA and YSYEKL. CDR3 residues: CASSQGVLVGADEQFF. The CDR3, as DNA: TGCGCCAGCAGCCAAGGGGTACTAGTGGGAGCGGATGAGCAGTTCTTC.